What follows are 10 T cell receptor beta chains derived from one specimen sequenced in a study of regulatory T cells in long-lasting Graves disease. Time point meaning: newly diagnosed GD, antithyroid drugs for less than 3 months. With RNA extracted from PBMCs as input, the TCR library was made. HTBI primers from iRepertoire and Arm-PCR of CDR3 regions yielded the TCR beta libraries. TCRdb re-called the multiplex PCR reads through MiXCR, storing one row per CDR3 protein. The sample includes 620,000 or so distinct CDR3 sequences, 16% of them seen just once. The sample was also reused in another study, on T cells in Graves' hyperthyroidism and ophthalmopathy.

Sample: peripheral blood mononuclear cells (PBMCs), taken at new diagnosis, from a patient treated with antithyroid drugs. The receptor set was obtained from a woman aged 25-40 years with Graves disease.

This clonotype was counted ten times or more. This rearrangement joins TRBV12-3 or TRBV12-4 to TRBJ2-7; D is tentatively TRBD1 or TRBD2 (5 bases each). This CDR3 has 15 amino acids. The V gene lost 7 bases and the J gene lost 0 bases, with 16 bases spanning the gap. The CDR3 loop is CASTVSGTVSYEQYF. The CDR3 region has the DNA TGTGCCAGCACCGTCTCCGGGACGGTCTCCTACGAGCAGTACTTC.

This clonotype appeared a few times. V is TRBV7-6 and J is TRBJ2-7; 9 nucleotides line up with TRBD1. This CDR3 has 16 amino acids. Germline CDR1 and CDR2: SGHVS and FNYEAQ. V gave up 5 bases and J gave up 4 bases; unmatched junction bases: 12. The DNA of the CDR3 is TGTGCCAGCAGCATACAGGGGGCGCCTTCTTCATACGAGCAGTACTTC. This encodes CASSIQGAPSSYEQYF.

There are many counts of this clonotype. The V and J genes are TRBV12-3 or TRBV12-4 and TRBJ1-2; perhaps TRBD1 as D (5 bases). The CDR3 consists of 12 residues. V dropped 5 bases and J dropped 8 bases, with 12 bases sitting between them. CDR3 protein: CASSPRVVGYTF. For the CDR3, the DNA is TGTGCCAGCAGTCCCAGGGTTGTCGGCTACACCTTC.

In the case of this clonotype: With a much larger clone just one base away, this may be a read error. The CDR3 end shows no conserved phenylalanine or tryptophan, and so a read error is likely. The CDR3 spells CASLPGQNTEAFV. Here the CDR3 DNA reads TGCGCCAGCCTTCCCGGGCAGAACACTGAAGCTTTCGTT. V gene TRBV5-1 combines with J gene TRBJ1-1; D ambiguous. The CDR3 is 13 amino acids. Germline V gene data show CDR1 as SGHRS and CDR2 as YFSETQ. The V gene lost 7 bases and the J gene lost 1 base, with 11 bases spanning the gap.

At least ten counts were recorded for this clonotype. This rearrangement joins TRBV27 to TRBJ2-1; TRBD2 matches at 12 bases. The germline CDR1 and CDR2 sequences are MNHEY and SMNVEV (reference sequence). The CDR3 spans 14 residues. V was clipped by 7 bases and J by 9 bases; unmatched bases: 7. The CDR3 spells CASTGTSGWGEQFF. The CDR3, as DNA: TGTGCCAGCACTGGGACTAGCGGGTGGGGTGAGCAGTTCTTC.

This clonotype showed up many times. This chain links TRBV5-6 with TRBJ1-1; 7 bases are a match to TRBD1. J lost 5 bases, V lost 3 bases, and 10 bases had no gene match. The germline gives CDR1 SGHDT, CDR2 YYEEEE. The CDR3 extends over 15 amino acids. CDR3 nucleotide sequence: TGTGCCAGCAGCTATCTTTTAGGGGGCCGGACTGAAGCTTTCTTT. Translation gives CASSYLLGGRTEAFF.

The V gene is TRBV24-1, the J gene TRBJ2-1, with unresolved D. The CDR3 has 14 amino acids. V was clipped by 5 bases and J by 2 bases, with 9 bases between them. CDR1 is KGHDR, CDR2 SFDVKD, per germline. The DNA of the CDR3 is TGTGCCACCAGTGCGTGGGGTCCCTACAATGAGCAGTTCTTC. It yields the protein CATSAWGPYNEQFF.

The rearrangement joins TRBV7-6 to TRBJ2-5, with a weak D call TRBD2 (6 bases). Trimming pared 1 base from V and 3 bases from J, leaving 12 bases between. The CDR3 contains 15 residues. Germline lookup yields CDR1 SGHVS and CDR2 FNYEAQ. CDR3 region: CASSLVGGAEETQYF. The CDR3 coding sequence is TGTGCCAGCAGCTTAGTTGGCGGGGCGGAAGAGACCCAGTACTTC.

This clonotype was observed at least ten times. The chain is built from TRBV11-2 and TRBJ2-3; 8 nucleotides agree with TRBD1. V lost 6 bases, J lost 2 bases, and 4 bases stayed unmatched. Germline assignment: CDR1 SGHAT and CDR2 FQNNGV. The CDR3 consists of 14 residues. The DNA of the CDR3 is TGTGCCAGCAGTCAGGGACAGGTCACAGATACGCAGTATTTT. This codes for CASSQGQVTDTQYF.

This clonotype has just a few counts. This chain joins TRBV6-5 and TRBJ2-1; 7 positions match TRBD1. Germline assignment: CDR1 MNHEY and CDR2 SVGAGI. The CDR3 is 14 residues long. Germline trimming cut 0 bases from V and 6 bases from J; bases unmatched to any gene: 2. CDR3 residues: CASSYSAGGNEQFF. CDR3 in DNA: TGTGCCAGCAGTTACTCGGCAGGGGGCAATGAGCAGTTCTTC.